This is a list of T cell receptor beta chains from one sample in a study of blood T cells in healthy people across ages. TCRdb reprocessed the 5' RACE reads via MiXCR and lists one record per CDR3 protein. The table records roughly 800,000 distinct CDR3 sequences, around 34% of them present only once. The specimen was blood. Receptors originate from a young man in good health. Each CDR3 is given with its conserved first and last residue. Each record gives: V gene, J gene, CDR3 protein.

TRBV7-9	TRBJ2-5	CASSLGGHPHNEQYF
TRBV12-3/TRBV12-4	TRBJ2-2	CASTPGLAIGELFF
TRBV12-5	TRBJ2-3	CASGPQTERGFTDTQYF
TRBV12-3/TRBV12-4	TRBJ2-3	CASSYKAAITDTQYF
TRBV20-1	TRBJ2-1	CSASRGTYNEQFF
TRBV7-2	TRBJ2-1	CASSLDVPEQFF
TRBV10-2	TRBJ2-5	CASSEAGRETQYF
TRBV5-1	TRBJ2-3	CASSFNTDTQYF
TRBV6-2/TRBV6-3	TRBJ2-2	CASSHTGGAGIGELFF
TRBV6-2/TRBV6-3	TRBJ1-2	CASSYGRARDGYTF
TRBV5-5	TRBJ1-1	CASSLENYGQGNTEAFF
TRBV6-1	TRBJ2-1	CASSGTGQRFNEQFF
TRBV15	TRBJ2-5	CATSSHRAQETQYF
TRBV12-3/TRBV12-4	TRBJ1-2	CASSYPTGNSYGYTF
TRBV25-1	TRBJ2-5	CASSPLSWPRIGETQYF
TRBV28	-	CASSFGRWSEQYF
TRBV25-1	TRBJ1-1	CASSPRGAEEAFF
TRBV7-9	TRBJ2-2	CASSPKGPNTGELFF
TRBV3-1	TRBJ1-3	CASSQQGDRASGNTIYF
TRBV24-1	TRBJ1-1	CATSDSSENTEAFF
TRBV5-1	TRBJ2-2	CASTEAANTGELFF
TRBV20-1	TRBJ1-2	CSVGAGGNGYTF
TRBV5-5	TRBJ1-1	CASSLDRLKAFF
TRBV6-6	TRBJ2-3	CATSYPRSGGYTDTQYF
TRBV10-3	TRBJ1-1	CATKLEGGGTEAFF
TRBV10-3	TRBJ2-7	CAITPGQVNNEQYF
TRBV20-1	TRBJ1-1	CSARIDTEAFF
TRBV29-1	TRBJ1-4	CSVGVGATNEKLFF
TRBV7-9	TRBJ1-4	CASSLMTANEKLFF
TRBV29-1	TRBJ2-3	CSVQGFSTDTQYF
TRBV20-1	TRBJ2-7	CSARDPQGRYEQYF
TRBV12-3/TRBV12-4	TRBJ1-6	CASSLRGGARASPLHF
TRBV7-2	TRBJ2-7	CASSLVPRRDKPYEQYF
TRBV28	TRBJ2-1	CASSGTSRIHEQFF
TRBV6-1	TRBJ2-6	CASRERASGANVLTF
TRBV5-1	TRBJ2-3	CASSLRAGYTDTQYF
TRBV27	TRBJ2-1	CASSSTSGGGLSGHNGQFF
TRBV25-1	TRBJ1-6	CASSGLRDLFDTLHF
TRBV10-3	TRBJ2-5	CAISARRENQETQYF
TRBV29-1	TRBJ2-5	CSVDRPGAGETQYF
TRBV28	TRBJ2-1	CASSRAGIDGEQFF
TRBV4-1	TRBJ1-5	CASSQGPGQVYQPQHF
TRBV7-6	TRBJ2-2	CASSSGLPGPGELFF
TRBV27	TRBJ2-7	CASSSPYLATNEQYF
TRBV7-3	TRBJ1-2	CASSLVRGLNGYTF
TRBV6-1	TRBJ1-1	CASSARTSNTEAFF
TRBV6-8	TRBJ1-5	CASTPSVRQPQHF
TRBV7-2	TRBJ2-5	CASSLRTSGVSCNEQYF
TRBV6-6	TRBJ1-2	CASSSPTDGYTF
TRBV2	TRBJ1-5	CASSEAPGNQPQHF
TRBV27	TRBJ1-6	CASSRPLNGSPLHF
TRBV12-3/TRBV12-4	TRBJ2-7	CASSLRTPRAYEQYF
TRBV11-2	TRBJ2-4	CASSLGQGENIQYF
TRBV7-9	TRBJ2-5	CASSLRLGDRVETQYF
TRBV12-3/TRBV12-4	TRBJ1-4	CASSFDRGPFNEKLFF